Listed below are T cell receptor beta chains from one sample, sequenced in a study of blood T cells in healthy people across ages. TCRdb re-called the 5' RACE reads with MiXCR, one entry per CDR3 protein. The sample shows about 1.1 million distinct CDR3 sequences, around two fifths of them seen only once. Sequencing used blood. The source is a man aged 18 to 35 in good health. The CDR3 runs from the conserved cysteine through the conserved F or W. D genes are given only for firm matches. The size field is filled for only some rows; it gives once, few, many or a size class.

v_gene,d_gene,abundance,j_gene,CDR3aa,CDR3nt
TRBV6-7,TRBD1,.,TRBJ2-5,CASSGQGIDQETQYF,TGTGCCAGCAGCGGACAGGGGATAGACCAAGAGACCCAGTACTTC
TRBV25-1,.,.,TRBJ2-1,CASSGGRRSNEQFF,TGTGCCAGCAGTGGGGGTAGAAGATCCAATGAGCAGTTCTTC
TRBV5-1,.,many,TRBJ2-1,CASKEGAFSYNEQFF,TGCGCCAGCAAGGAGGGGGCGTTCTCCTACAATGAGCAGTTCTTC
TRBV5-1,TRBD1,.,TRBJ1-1,CASSLDTGGNTEAFF,TGCGCCAGCAGCTTGGATACAGGGGGGAACACTGAAGCTTTCTTT
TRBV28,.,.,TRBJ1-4,CASSFERGWDEKLFF,TGTGCCAGCAGTTTTGAACGGGGGTGGGATGAAAAACTGTTTTTT
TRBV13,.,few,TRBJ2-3,CASSLVGDTNTDTQYF,TGTGCCAGCAGCTTAGTTGGGGATACAAACACAGATACGCAGTATTTT
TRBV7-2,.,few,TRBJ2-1,CASSVTNYNEQFF,TGTGCCAGCAGCGTAACGAACTACAATGAGCAGTTCTTC
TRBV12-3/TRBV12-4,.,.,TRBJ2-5,CASSLTWGQSGGNEQYF,TGTGCCAGCAGTTTAACATGGGGGCAAAGTGGAGGCAATGAGCAGTACTTC
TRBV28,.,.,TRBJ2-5,CASAQGGRETQYF,TGTGCCAGCGCACAGGGCGGACGAGAGACCCAGTACTTC
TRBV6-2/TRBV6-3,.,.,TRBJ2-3,CASSRTGQSTDTQYF,TGTGCCAGTTCGCGGACGGGGCAGAGCACAGATACGCAGTATTTT
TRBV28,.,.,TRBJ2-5,CASSLEGITGETQYF,TGTGCCAGCAGTTTAGAAGGGATAACGGGCGAGACCCAGTACTTC
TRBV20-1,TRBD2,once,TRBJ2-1,CSARQGAGVVEQFF,TGCAGTGCTAGACAGGGTGCGGGGGTGGTTGAGCAGTTCTTC
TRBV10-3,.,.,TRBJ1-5,CAISESMGVYSNQPQHF,TGTGCCATCAGTGAGTCGATGGGAGTATATAGCAATCAGCCCCAGCATTTT
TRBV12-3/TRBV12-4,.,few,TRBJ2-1,CASRLLGAGAYNEQFF,TGTGCCAGCAGACTATTGGGGGCGGGGGCCTACAATGAGCAGTTCTTC
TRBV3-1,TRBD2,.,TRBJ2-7,CASSQAGGTTYEQYF,TGTGCCAGCAGCCAGGCCGGTGGGACTACCTACGAGCAGTACTTC
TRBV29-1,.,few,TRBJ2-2,CSVRNTGELFF,TGCAGCGTCAGGAACACCGGGGAGCTGTTTTTT
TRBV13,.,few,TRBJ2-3,CASSSLVDAKKDTQYF,TGTGCCAGCAGCTCTCTCGTGGACGCCAAAAAAGATACGCAGTATTTT
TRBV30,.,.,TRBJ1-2,CAWKGSYGYTF,TGTGCCTGGAAGGGTTCCTATGGCTACACCTTC
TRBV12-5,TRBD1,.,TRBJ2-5,CASGPPDRGGYNEQYF,TGTGCTAGTGGTCCCCCAGACAGGGGAGGATACAATGAGCAGTACTTC
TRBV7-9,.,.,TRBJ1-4,CASSAPGTVEKLFF,TGTGCCAGCAGCGCCCCTGGGACGGTTGAAAAACTGTTTTTT
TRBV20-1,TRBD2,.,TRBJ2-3,CSAQRQPPGLAGALTDTQYF,TGCAGTGCTCAACGGCAACCTCCGGGACTAGCGGGGGCCCTCACAGATACGCAGTATTTT
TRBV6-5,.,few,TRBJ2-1,CASSYQSSYNEQFF,TGTGCCAGCAGTTACCAAAGCTCCTACAATGAGCAGTTCTTC
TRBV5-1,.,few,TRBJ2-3,CASRRDGGEDTQYF,TGCGCCAGCAGACGGGATGGGGGTGAAGATACGCAGTATTTT
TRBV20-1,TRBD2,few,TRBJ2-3,CSAVSGGASVSTDTQYF,TGCAGTGCTGTAAGCGGGGGGGCTTCCGTTAGCACAGATACGCAGTATTTT
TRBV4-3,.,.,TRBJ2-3,CASSQDWQGKRTDTQYF,TGCGCCAGCAGCCAAGATTGGCAGGGGAAACGCACAGATACGCAGTATTTT
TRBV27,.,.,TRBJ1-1,CASSLSGVGEAFF,TGTGCCAGCAGTTTAAGTGGGGTAGGTGAAGCTTTCTTT
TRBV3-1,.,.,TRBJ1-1,CASSQAYIISNTEAFF,TGTGCCAGCAGCCAAGCATACATTATCTCGAACACTGAAGCTTTCTTT
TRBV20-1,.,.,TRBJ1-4,CSASSIFGWSEKLFF,TGCAGTGCTAGCTCCATCTTCGGATGGAGCGAAAAACTGTTTTTT
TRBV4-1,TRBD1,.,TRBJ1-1,CASSQGTATWNTEAFF,TGCGCCAGCAGCCAGGGGACAGCGACTTGGAACACTGAAGCTTTCTTT
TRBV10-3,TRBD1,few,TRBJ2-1,CAITPGGRGNEQFF,TGTGCCATCACCCCAGGGGGCCGAGGTAATGAGCAGTTCTTC
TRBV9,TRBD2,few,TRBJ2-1,CASSDPRDYNNEQFF,TGTGCCAGCAGTGACCCCAGGGACTACAACAATGAGCAGTTCTTC
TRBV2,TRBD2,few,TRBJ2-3,CASSARSGLAGRTDTQYF,TGTGCCAGCTCCGCCAGATCGGGACTAGCGGGGCGCACAGATACGCAGTATTTT
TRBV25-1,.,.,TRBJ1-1,CASSESWTAEAFF,TGTGCCAGCAGTGAATCGTGGACAGCCGAAGCTTTCTTT
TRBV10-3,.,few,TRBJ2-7,CAISESIGQGEYF,TGTGCCATCAGTGAGTCGATCGGCCAGGGAGAGTACTTC
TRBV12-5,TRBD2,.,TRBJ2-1,CATGGDLTDNEQFF,TGTGCTACCGGGGGGGACTTAACAGACAATGAGCAGTTCTTC
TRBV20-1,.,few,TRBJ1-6,CSARTEGISPLHF,TGCAGTGCTAGAACAGAGGGGATTTCACCCCTCCACTTT
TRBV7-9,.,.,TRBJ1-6,CASSPTGPNSPLHF,TGTGCCAGCAGCCCGACGGGTCCCAATTCACCCCTCCACTTT
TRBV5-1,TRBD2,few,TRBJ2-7,CASSRTFGGVHEQYF,TGCGCCAGCAGCCGTACTTTTGGGGGGGTCCACGAGCAGTACTTC
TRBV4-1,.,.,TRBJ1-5,CASSQEPPGNNQPQHF,TGCGCCAGCAGCCAAGAGCCCCCAGGGAACAATCAGCCCCAGCATTTT
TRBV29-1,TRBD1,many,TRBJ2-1,CSVDPGQYNEQFF,TGCAGCGTGGACCCGGGACAGTACAATGAGCAGTTCTTC
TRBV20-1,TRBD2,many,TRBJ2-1,CSAKRSGALYNEQFF,TGCAGTGCTAAGCGGAGCGGGGCTCTCTACAATGAGCAGTTCTTC